The 21 T cell receptor beta chains below all came from one sample that was sequenced in a study of T cell responses to AZD1222 COVID-19 vaccine. Data came from immunoSEQ multiplex PCR; TCRdb stores just in-frame clones and leaves some out. The data contain approximately 46,000 clones, over 85% of them seen just once; the ten biggest clones take up about 1.1%. The sample consisted of peripheral blood, taken 28 days after the second AZD1222 dose. The receptor set was obtained from an adult who received the AZD1222 COVID-19 vaccine.

CDR3: CASSRDRGFYEQFF. The CDR3 nucleotides read TGTGCCAGTAGTCGGGACAGGGGGTTCTATGAGCAGTTCTTC. The rearrangement uses TRBV19 and TRBJ2-1; TRBD1 matches 11 bases. The V gene's germline CDR1 is LNHDA and CDR2 SQIVND (reference sequence). V shed 5 bases, J shed 8 bases, and the junction held 5 bases outside the gene matches. This CDR3 contains 14 residues.

This clone was recorded a few times. This rearrangement joins TRBV28 to TRBJ2-7, with 9 bases identical to TRBD2. The ends lost 4 bases at V and 3 bases at J; junction bases unmatched: 4. Germline V lookup: CDR1 MDHEN, CDR2 SYDVKM. The CDR3 runs to 14 residues. CDR3 nucleotides: TGTGCCAGCAGTTCCGCGACTAGCGGCTACGAGCAGTACTTC. It codes for CASSSATSGYEQYF.

The chain links TRBV3-1 (or the pseudogene TRBV3-2) to TRBJ1-5; 8 nucleotides line up with TRBD1. There are 15 residues in the CDR3. V lost 1 base to trimming and J lost 7 bases; unmatched junction nucleotides: 6. In germline, CDR1 is LGHDT, CDR2 YNNKEL (reference sequence). CDR3 amino acids: CASSQGAGGEQPQHF. The CDR3, as DNA: TGTGCCAGCAGCCAAGGGGCAGGGGGCGAACAGCCCCAGCATTTT.

This clone was detected a few times. The rearrangement joins TRBV21-1 to TRBJ2-3; the D call of TRBD2 is as the table states it, not checked on the DNA. TRBV21-1 is a pseudogene locus. The CDR3 covers 16 residues. In nucleotides, the CDR3 is TGTGCCAGCCGACGACAACTAGCGTCTAGCACAGATACGCAGTATTTT. It translates to CASRRQLASSTDTQYF.

This rearrangement joins TRBV3-1 (or the pseudogene TRBV3-2) to TRBJ1-1, with D unresolved. The CDR3 consists of 15 residues. V lost 3 bases, J lost 1 base, and 12 bases lay in between. Germline assignment: CDR1 LGHDT and CDR2 YNNKEL (reference sequence). CDR3: CASSHTREGNTEAFF. The CDR3 DNA follows: TGTGCCAGCAGCCACACCCGGGAGGGGAACACTGAAGCTTTCTTT.

CDR3 amino acids: CASSPPETSGYNEQFF. DNA for the CDR3: TGTGCCAGCTCACCACCGGAGACTAGCGGTTACAATGAGCAGTTCTTC. The genes are TRBV18 and TRBJ2-1; TRBD2 agrees at 9 bases. Per germline, CDR1 KGHSH and CDR2 LQKENI. V shed 0 bases and J 4 bases; nucleotides not matched to a gene: 4. The CDR3 consists of 16 residues.

This sequence joins TRBV3-1 (or the pseudogene TRBV3-2) and TRBJ2-4; possibly TRBD1 or TRBD2 for D (7 bases each). Germline CDR1 and CDR2: LGHDT and YNNKEL (reference sequence). V lost 3 bases to trimming and J lost 0 bases, with 27 bases between them. The CDR3 is made up of 21 amino acids. The CDR3: CASSHQGGAGPLRIAKNIQYF. For the CDR3, the DNA is TGTGCCAGCAGCCACCAGGGGGGGGCAGGACCTTTGAGGATAGCCAAAAACATTCAGTACTTC.

This chain joins TRBV19 and TRBJ1-1; 7 bases agree with TRBD1. V trimming: 3 bases; J trimming: 3 bases; junction bases outside the gene matches: 10. Germline V lookup: CDR1 LNHDA, CDR2 SQIVND (reference sequence). CDR3 size: 16 residues. Written as DNA, the CDR3 is TGTGCCAGTAGTATCCGTGACAGGGTTGGGGACACTGAAGCTTTCTTT. Its translation: CASSIRDRVGDTEAFF.

The gene calls are TRBV5-1 and TRBJ2-6, with 10 bases fitting TRBD1. Germline values: CDR1 SGHRS, CDR2 YFSETQ. This CDR3 is built from 19 residues. J was trimmed by 3 bases and V by 4 bases; bases with no gene match: 13. This CDR3 reads CASSPRARQGAVGANVLTF. In DNA form, the CDR3 reads TGCGCCAGCAGCCCGAGGGCGAGACAGGGGGCGGTTGGGGCCAACGTCCTGACTTTC.

The CDR3 nucleotides are TGTGCCAGCAGCTTAGGGGCGGGGGGTCGAGAGACCCAGTACTTC. Protein sequence: CASSLGAGGRETQYF. The rearrangement links TRBV7-2 to TRBJ2-5; 8 positions match TRBD2. The trim removed 1 base at V and 4 bases at J, leaving 5 bases unmatched. Looked up from germline, CDR1 is SGHTA and CDR2 is FQGNSA. CDR3 length equals 15 residues.

This chain links TRBV7-9 with TRBJ1-3; TRBD1 aligns across 8 bases. This CDR3 contains 16 residues. Germline assignment: CDR1 SEHNR and CDR2 FQNEAQ (reference sequence). Trimming took 5 bases from V and 0 from J; bases not matched to a gene: 6. CDR3 loop: CASSPGTGDSGNTIYF. In nucleotides, the CDR3 is TGTGCCAGCAGCCCCGGGACAGGAGACTCTGGAAACACCATATATTTT. Full variable domain (outside the CDR3, taken from reference TRBV7-9 and TRBJ1-3): DTGVSQNPRHKITKRGQNVTFRCDPISEHNRLYWYRQTLGQGPEFLTYFQNEAQLEKSRLLSDRFSAERPKGSFSTLEIQRTEQGDSAMYLCASSPGTGDSGNTIYFGEGSWLTVV.

This chain joins TRBV6-1 and TRBJ1-6; D perhaps matches TRBD1 (6 bases). V dropped 5 bases and J dropped 10 bases, with 12 bases sitting between them. Per germline, CDR1 MNHNS and CDR2 SASEGT. The CDR3 is 13 residues long. The DNA of the CDR3 is TGTGCCAGCAGTTGGGCAGGGGAATCACCCCTCCACTTT. This translates into CASSWAGESPLHF.

This clone has just one count. The chain joins TRBV2 to TRBJ2-1, with 10 bases lining up with TRBD2. Germline CDR1 is SNHLY and CDR2 is FYNNEI. After removal of 7 bases from V and 7 bases from J, the junction contained 10 bases not matched to a gene. The CDR3 length is 15 residues. CDR3 region: CASKPLAGEGNEQFF. CDR3 nucleotide sequence: TGTGCCAGCAAGCCCCTAGCGGGAGAGGGAAATGAGCAGTTCTTC.

The V call is TRBV28, the J call TRBJ2-5; 7 bases fit TRBD2. The ends lost 10 bases at V and 4 bases at J; junction bases unmatched: 9. Germline V gene sequence: CDR1 MDHEN, CDR2 SYDVKM. The length of the CDR3 is 13 residues. The DNA of the CDR3 is TGTGCCACCCGGAGCGGGGTTGGAGAGACCCAGTACTTC. It specifies CATRSGVGETQYF.

The chain recombines TRBV6-1 with TRBJ1-1; D gene unclear. The CDR3 loop spans 14 amino acids. Trimming removed 2 bases from V and 0 bases from J, with 7 bases in between. The germline V gene has CDR1 MNHNS and CDR2 SASEGT. The CDR3 DNA sequence: TGTGCCAGCAGTGAATTAACGATGAACACTGAAGCTTTCTTT. As protein: CASSELTMNTEAFF.

This sequence joins TRBV7-2 and TRBJ1-2; 7 bases fit TRBD1. V lost 2 bases and J lost 7; bases outside the gene matches: 7. The CDR3 runs to 14 residues. Germline CDR1 and CDR2: SGHTA and FQGNSA. The CDR3 DNA is TGTGCCAGCAGCTTAAACCCCTCAGGGGGTGGCTACACCTTC. Its protein product is CASSLNPSGGGYTF.

The V call is TRBV18, the J call TRBJ2-3, with D maybe TRBD2 (6 bases). The germline V gene has CDR1 KGHSH and CDR2 LQKENI. The CDR3 length is 13 residues. Trimming pared 6 bases from V and 2 bases from J, leaving 9 bases between. CDR3 sequence reads: CASSWTTTDTQYF. CDR3 nucleotide sequence: TGTGCCAGCTCTTGGACTACCACAGATACGCAGTATTTT.

V is TRBV9 and J is TRBJ2-2; D not resolved. The ends were cut back, 0 bases at V and 8 bases at J, with 8 bases in the middle. Germline V lookup: CDR1 SGDLS, CDR2 YYNGEE. The CDR3 is 13 amino acids. CDR3 coding DNA: TGTGCCAGCAGCGTAGATCTGGTGGGGGAGCTGTTTTTT. Its translation is CASSVDLVGELFF.

This clone was seen only once. The chain uses TRBV15 and TRBJ2-3; TRBD2 matches 7 bases. CDR3 length: 14 residues. Germline trimming cut 0 bases from V and 7 bases from J; bases unmatched to any gene: 4. Germline CDR1 reads LNHNV; CDR2 reads YYDKDF (reference sequence). The CDR3 DNA sequence: TGTGCCACCAGCAGAGATCGGGGGGTTTATACGCAGTATTTT. It translates to CATSRDRGVYTQYF.

The V call is TRBV28, the J call TRBJ1-1, with unresolved D. Looked up from germline, CDR1 is MDHEN and CDR2 is SYDVKM. The CDR3 has 16 residues. V lost 6 bases and J 4 bases, leaving 21 bases between the germline ends. The CDR3 DNA is TGTGCCAGCAGACTCCTTTACGGTTCAGGTTTCACTGAAGCTTTCTTT. This codes for CASRLLYGSGFTEAFF.

The chain carries TRBV3-1 (or the pseudogene TRBV3-2) and TRBJ1-6; D is perhaps TRBD1 (5 bases). From germline, CDR1 is LGHDT and CDR2 YNNKEL (reference sequence). V was trimmed by 4 bases and J by 7 bases, leaving 14 bases between them. The CDR3 runs 15 residues. In DNA form, the CDR3 reads TGTGCCAGCAGCCCTCGGGACCCTCTGAATTCACCCCTCCACTTT. Protein sequence: CASSPRDPLNSPLHF.